Listed below are T cell receptor beta chains from one sample, sequenced in a study of OX40 agonist ivuxolimab in advanced cancers. This table comes from immunoSEQ multiplex PCR, and its TCRdb copy is limited to in-frame clones, with some not included. The sample contains about 55,000 clones, about 86% of which appear only once. Here the sequenced sample was CD4+ or CD8+ T cells sorted from blood, taken in a trial of the OX40 agonist ivuxolimab. These receptors came from an adult with an advanced solid tumor such as melanoma, head and neck, liver or kidney cancer. Both conserved end residues are part of each CDR3.

j_call v_call cdr3_aa
TRBJ2-7 TRBV9 CASSVETGSTYEQYF
TRBJ1-5 TRBV5-8 CASSLGLRSNQPQHF
TRBJ2-1 TRBV11-2 CASRGHKYNEQFF
TRBJ1-1 TRBV7-9 CAIVDREPEAFF
TRBJ1-1 TRBV7-8 CASSLARLGPSNTEAFF
TRBJ2-7 TRBV18 CASSTSLAGVSYEQYF
TRBJ2-1 TRBV18 CASSPRTGENHEQFF
TRBJ2-7 TRBV12-2 CASRFQQGAEQYF
TRBJ2-3 TRBV29-1 CSVDRGLPDTQYF
TRBJ2-3 TRBV11-2 CASSPIRDRSDTQYF
TRBJ2-7 TRBV19 CASSMGTGPGLAGYEQYF
TRBJ1-3 TRBV5-1 CASSPGTGGNTIYF
TRBJ2-2 TRBV2 CASSTDRFGGAGELFF
TRBJ2-3 TRBV4-1 CASSQAGQGRDTQYF
TRBJ1-4 TRBV14 CASSQAGRQGRILFF
TRBJ1-3 TRBV6-1 CASSEGRASGNTIYF
TRBJ2-7 TRBV11-2 CASSFVREQYF
TRBJ2-7 TRBV11-2 CASSLEHRPGGEQYF
TRBJ2-5 TRBV19 CASSIYPPTSGSQETQYF